A single T cell receptor (beta chain) is shown here with its context. This clonotype was recorded many times. It has no known antigen specificity. Base quality data are lacking; no much larger clone is found one base away. cDNA was synthesized by template-switch 5'RACE using a primer carrying a 10-nucleotide random unique molecular identifier by which each TCR transcript was tagged. Each sequencing run produced over 170 million TCR-beta sequences covering 15-18 subjects. Total RNA was extracted with the RNeasy kit. The KAPA Real-time Library Amplification kit was used to amplify TCR-beta VDJ regions with primers targeting the TCR constant region and the 5'RACE anchor. A first PCR added sample indexes and Illumina adaptors, and a second PCR then raised library yield. The roughly 650 bp TCR product was size-selected on a 2% E-gel SizeSelection system after Ampure bead purification. Before pooling, libraries had their quality checked on a Bioanalyzer, their concentration measured with Qubit, and their quantity determined with the Kapa Library Quantification kit. Paired-end 2 x 150 bp sequencing of the libraries was performed on an Illumina HiSeq 2500. To increase sequence diversity, roughly 23-30% phiX was spiked into each library pool. Turning to the authors' computational methods: The quality-filtered reads were processed with the UMI-based MiGEC pipeline, whose error correction step removed more than 80% of the raw TCR sequences. VDJ genes were aligned to IMGT germline references, and clonotypes were defined by unique CDR3 amino acid sequence plus V-J genes. Clonal expansion, Shannon diversity and CDR3 relatedness were evaluated with VDJtools (CalcPairwiseDistances, ClusterSamples), while phylogenetic trees were built in CLCbio workbench. Using coefficient-of-variation modelling across technical triplicates, the study counted a clone as expanded if it had at least 8 unique UMIs. TCRdb reworked the public reads: Q25 trimming with fastp, MiXCR clone assembly, productive beta chains retained. Identical CDR3 protein sequences are pooled into one entry, listed with their most common genes and DNA. TCRdb, not the original authors, processed these V and J calls. The sample has about 120,000 distinct CDR3 sequences on record, roughly 3.2% of them singletons. Around 1.4% of the sample rests with the top ten.

The sample comes from a study of neurological immune-mediated disorders (dated by TCRdb to about 2019). Background for the entire study: Among the approximately 35 multiple sclerosis patients, relapsing-remitting MS accounted for about 31 and secondary progressive MS accounted for 3. Using UMI-based sequencing, the study compared peripheral blood TCR-beta repertoires from patients with HTLV-I-associated myelopathy (HAM/TSP), patients with multiple sclerosis, and healthy controls. The approximately 100 TCR-beta libraries included longitudinal samples, technical triplicates and paired sorted CD4+ and CD8+ T-cell subsets alongside PBMC samples. The cohort comprised some 71 subjects: around 15 HAM/TSP patients, 35 or so multiple sclerosis patients and 20 or so healthy controls.

For the unsorted PBMC libraries, 2 million PBMCs were stored in RNAlater at -80 degrees C until RNA extraction and were used to generate the libraries. The multiple sclerosis patients were enrolled in a US clinical protocol that used magnetic resonance imaging to evaluate disease progression. Peripheral blood was subjected to Ficoll-Hypaque density gradient centrifugation to isolate PBMCs, which were then cryopreserved in liquid nitrogen. The CDR3 goes from the cysteine to the phenylalanine over 16 residues. Just the 48-base CDR3 DNA is kept, in frame starting at base 1. CDR1 and CDR2 (SGHVS, FNYEAQ) derive from the germline V gene. Trimming accounts for 6 bases at V and 4 bases at J, while the number of junction bases matched to no gene is 11. Overall study outcomes, separate from this receptor: Expanded clones from different subjects shared no identical CDR3 amino acid sequences, which suggests that TCR-beta repertoires were private in all groups. Repertoires from 18 of 34 MS patients were grouped by phylogenetic analysis into a cluster of related CDR3 sequences, suggesting a possible repertoire-level signature. The MS cluster was not associated with any clinical or MRI features, and the authors stated that larger cohorts are needed. TCR clonal expansion was highest in HAM/TSP patients and lowest in MS patients, with MS patients falling below even healthy controls.

Here the chain combines TRBV7-6 and TRBJ2-7; the central 11 bases match TRBD2. The sequence derives from a woman in her twenties or thirties with multiple sclerosis. Sequenced: PBMCs. The CDR3 reads as follows: CASSPHGTSGAYEQYF. The DNA is as follows: TGTGCCAGCAGTCCTCACGGGACTAGCGGAGCTTACGAGCAGTACTTC. Reference TRBV7-6 and TRBJ2-7 genes cover what lies past the CDR3, so the full variable domain is GAGVSQSPRYKVTKRGQDVALRCDPISGHVSLYWYRQALGQGPEFLTYFNYEAQQDKSGLPNDRFSAERPEGSISTLTIQRTEQRDSAMYRCASSPHGTSGAYEQYFGPGTRLTVT.